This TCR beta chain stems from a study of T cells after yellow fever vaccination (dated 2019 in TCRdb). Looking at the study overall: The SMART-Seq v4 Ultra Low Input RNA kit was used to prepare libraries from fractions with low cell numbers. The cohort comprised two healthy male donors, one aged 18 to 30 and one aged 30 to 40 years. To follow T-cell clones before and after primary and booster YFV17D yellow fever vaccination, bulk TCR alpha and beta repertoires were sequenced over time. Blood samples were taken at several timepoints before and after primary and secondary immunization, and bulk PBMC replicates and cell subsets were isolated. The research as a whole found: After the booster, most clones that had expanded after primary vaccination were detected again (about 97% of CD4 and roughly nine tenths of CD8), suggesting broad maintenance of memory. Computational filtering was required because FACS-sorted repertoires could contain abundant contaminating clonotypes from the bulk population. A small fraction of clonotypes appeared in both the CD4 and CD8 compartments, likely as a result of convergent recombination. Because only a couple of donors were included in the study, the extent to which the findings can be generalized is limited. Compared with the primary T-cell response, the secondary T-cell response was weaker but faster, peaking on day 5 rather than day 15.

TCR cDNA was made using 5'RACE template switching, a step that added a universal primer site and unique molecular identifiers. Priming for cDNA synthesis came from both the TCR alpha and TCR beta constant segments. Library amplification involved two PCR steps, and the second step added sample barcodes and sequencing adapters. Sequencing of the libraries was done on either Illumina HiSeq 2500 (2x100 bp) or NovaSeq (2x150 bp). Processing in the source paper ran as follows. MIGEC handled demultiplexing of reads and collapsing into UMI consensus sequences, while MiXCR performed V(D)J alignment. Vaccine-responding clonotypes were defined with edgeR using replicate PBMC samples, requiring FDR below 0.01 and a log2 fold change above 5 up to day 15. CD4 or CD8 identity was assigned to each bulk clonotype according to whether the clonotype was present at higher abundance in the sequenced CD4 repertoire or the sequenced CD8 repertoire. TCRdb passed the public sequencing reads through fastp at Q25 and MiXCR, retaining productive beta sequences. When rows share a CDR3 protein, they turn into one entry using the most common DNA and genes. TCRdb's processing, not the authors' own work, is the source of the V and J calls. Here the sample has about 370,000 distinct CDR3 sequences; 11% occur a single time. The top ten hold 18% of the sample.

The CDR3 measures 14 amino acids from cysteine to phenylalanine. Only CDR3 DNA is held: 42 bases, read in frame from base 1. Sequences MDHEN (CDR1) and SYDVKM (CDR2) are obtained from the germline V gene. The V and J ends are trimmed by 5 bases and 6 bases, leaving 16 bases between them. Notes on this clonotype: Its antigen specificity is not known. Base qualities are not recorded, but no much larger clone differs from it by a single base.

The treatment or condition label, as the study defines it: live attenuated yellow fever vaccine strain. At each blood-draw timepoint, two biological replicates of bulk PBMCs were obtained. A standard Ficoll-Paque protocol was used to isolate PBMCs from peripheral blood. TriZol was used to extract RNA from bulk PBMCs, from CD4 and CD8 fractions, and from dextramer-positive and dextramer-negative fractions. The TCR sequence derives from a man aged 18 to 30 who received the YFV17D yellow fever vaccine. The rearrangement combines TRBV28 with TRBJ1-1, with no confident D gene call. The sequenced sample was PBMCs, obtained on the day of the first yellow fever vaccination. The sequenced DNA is TGTGCCAGCAGTCCGGACGGCGGCGGGCCTGAAGCTTTCTTT. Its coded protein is CASSPDGGGPEAFF.